This T cell receptor (beta chain) was identified during a study of shared clonotypes between healthy human individuals. Looking at the study overall: Three plates each covered CD4 naive and memory; CD8 naive two, CD8 memory one.

Findings of the study overall: There were few donors, and this limited the genetic and exposure-history diversity represented.

CDR3 length: 16 amino acids. Germline trimming cut 1 base from V and 5 bases from J; bases unmatched to any gene: 10. Germline CDR1 is SGHRS and CDR2 is YFSETQ. Profiling relied on immunoSEQ multiplex PCR, and the TCRdb table lists in-frame clones only, not all of them. The sample shows 800,000 to 1,200,000 clones, approximately 80% of them seen only once. This clone was detected once. Its antigen is not identified. The chain employs TRBV5-1 and TRBJ2-7; 9 bases map to TRBD2. Sequencing used memory CD4+ T cells from PBMCs. Specified subset: CD45RA-negative fraction. This sequence was found in a man younger than 30 in good health. Some clones in this sample may be carry-over from other donors' samples. The DNA of the CDR3 is TGCGCCAGCAGCTTGAGGTGGTCTAGCGGGATTCACGAGCAGTACTTC. Amino acids: CASSLRWSSGIHEQYF.